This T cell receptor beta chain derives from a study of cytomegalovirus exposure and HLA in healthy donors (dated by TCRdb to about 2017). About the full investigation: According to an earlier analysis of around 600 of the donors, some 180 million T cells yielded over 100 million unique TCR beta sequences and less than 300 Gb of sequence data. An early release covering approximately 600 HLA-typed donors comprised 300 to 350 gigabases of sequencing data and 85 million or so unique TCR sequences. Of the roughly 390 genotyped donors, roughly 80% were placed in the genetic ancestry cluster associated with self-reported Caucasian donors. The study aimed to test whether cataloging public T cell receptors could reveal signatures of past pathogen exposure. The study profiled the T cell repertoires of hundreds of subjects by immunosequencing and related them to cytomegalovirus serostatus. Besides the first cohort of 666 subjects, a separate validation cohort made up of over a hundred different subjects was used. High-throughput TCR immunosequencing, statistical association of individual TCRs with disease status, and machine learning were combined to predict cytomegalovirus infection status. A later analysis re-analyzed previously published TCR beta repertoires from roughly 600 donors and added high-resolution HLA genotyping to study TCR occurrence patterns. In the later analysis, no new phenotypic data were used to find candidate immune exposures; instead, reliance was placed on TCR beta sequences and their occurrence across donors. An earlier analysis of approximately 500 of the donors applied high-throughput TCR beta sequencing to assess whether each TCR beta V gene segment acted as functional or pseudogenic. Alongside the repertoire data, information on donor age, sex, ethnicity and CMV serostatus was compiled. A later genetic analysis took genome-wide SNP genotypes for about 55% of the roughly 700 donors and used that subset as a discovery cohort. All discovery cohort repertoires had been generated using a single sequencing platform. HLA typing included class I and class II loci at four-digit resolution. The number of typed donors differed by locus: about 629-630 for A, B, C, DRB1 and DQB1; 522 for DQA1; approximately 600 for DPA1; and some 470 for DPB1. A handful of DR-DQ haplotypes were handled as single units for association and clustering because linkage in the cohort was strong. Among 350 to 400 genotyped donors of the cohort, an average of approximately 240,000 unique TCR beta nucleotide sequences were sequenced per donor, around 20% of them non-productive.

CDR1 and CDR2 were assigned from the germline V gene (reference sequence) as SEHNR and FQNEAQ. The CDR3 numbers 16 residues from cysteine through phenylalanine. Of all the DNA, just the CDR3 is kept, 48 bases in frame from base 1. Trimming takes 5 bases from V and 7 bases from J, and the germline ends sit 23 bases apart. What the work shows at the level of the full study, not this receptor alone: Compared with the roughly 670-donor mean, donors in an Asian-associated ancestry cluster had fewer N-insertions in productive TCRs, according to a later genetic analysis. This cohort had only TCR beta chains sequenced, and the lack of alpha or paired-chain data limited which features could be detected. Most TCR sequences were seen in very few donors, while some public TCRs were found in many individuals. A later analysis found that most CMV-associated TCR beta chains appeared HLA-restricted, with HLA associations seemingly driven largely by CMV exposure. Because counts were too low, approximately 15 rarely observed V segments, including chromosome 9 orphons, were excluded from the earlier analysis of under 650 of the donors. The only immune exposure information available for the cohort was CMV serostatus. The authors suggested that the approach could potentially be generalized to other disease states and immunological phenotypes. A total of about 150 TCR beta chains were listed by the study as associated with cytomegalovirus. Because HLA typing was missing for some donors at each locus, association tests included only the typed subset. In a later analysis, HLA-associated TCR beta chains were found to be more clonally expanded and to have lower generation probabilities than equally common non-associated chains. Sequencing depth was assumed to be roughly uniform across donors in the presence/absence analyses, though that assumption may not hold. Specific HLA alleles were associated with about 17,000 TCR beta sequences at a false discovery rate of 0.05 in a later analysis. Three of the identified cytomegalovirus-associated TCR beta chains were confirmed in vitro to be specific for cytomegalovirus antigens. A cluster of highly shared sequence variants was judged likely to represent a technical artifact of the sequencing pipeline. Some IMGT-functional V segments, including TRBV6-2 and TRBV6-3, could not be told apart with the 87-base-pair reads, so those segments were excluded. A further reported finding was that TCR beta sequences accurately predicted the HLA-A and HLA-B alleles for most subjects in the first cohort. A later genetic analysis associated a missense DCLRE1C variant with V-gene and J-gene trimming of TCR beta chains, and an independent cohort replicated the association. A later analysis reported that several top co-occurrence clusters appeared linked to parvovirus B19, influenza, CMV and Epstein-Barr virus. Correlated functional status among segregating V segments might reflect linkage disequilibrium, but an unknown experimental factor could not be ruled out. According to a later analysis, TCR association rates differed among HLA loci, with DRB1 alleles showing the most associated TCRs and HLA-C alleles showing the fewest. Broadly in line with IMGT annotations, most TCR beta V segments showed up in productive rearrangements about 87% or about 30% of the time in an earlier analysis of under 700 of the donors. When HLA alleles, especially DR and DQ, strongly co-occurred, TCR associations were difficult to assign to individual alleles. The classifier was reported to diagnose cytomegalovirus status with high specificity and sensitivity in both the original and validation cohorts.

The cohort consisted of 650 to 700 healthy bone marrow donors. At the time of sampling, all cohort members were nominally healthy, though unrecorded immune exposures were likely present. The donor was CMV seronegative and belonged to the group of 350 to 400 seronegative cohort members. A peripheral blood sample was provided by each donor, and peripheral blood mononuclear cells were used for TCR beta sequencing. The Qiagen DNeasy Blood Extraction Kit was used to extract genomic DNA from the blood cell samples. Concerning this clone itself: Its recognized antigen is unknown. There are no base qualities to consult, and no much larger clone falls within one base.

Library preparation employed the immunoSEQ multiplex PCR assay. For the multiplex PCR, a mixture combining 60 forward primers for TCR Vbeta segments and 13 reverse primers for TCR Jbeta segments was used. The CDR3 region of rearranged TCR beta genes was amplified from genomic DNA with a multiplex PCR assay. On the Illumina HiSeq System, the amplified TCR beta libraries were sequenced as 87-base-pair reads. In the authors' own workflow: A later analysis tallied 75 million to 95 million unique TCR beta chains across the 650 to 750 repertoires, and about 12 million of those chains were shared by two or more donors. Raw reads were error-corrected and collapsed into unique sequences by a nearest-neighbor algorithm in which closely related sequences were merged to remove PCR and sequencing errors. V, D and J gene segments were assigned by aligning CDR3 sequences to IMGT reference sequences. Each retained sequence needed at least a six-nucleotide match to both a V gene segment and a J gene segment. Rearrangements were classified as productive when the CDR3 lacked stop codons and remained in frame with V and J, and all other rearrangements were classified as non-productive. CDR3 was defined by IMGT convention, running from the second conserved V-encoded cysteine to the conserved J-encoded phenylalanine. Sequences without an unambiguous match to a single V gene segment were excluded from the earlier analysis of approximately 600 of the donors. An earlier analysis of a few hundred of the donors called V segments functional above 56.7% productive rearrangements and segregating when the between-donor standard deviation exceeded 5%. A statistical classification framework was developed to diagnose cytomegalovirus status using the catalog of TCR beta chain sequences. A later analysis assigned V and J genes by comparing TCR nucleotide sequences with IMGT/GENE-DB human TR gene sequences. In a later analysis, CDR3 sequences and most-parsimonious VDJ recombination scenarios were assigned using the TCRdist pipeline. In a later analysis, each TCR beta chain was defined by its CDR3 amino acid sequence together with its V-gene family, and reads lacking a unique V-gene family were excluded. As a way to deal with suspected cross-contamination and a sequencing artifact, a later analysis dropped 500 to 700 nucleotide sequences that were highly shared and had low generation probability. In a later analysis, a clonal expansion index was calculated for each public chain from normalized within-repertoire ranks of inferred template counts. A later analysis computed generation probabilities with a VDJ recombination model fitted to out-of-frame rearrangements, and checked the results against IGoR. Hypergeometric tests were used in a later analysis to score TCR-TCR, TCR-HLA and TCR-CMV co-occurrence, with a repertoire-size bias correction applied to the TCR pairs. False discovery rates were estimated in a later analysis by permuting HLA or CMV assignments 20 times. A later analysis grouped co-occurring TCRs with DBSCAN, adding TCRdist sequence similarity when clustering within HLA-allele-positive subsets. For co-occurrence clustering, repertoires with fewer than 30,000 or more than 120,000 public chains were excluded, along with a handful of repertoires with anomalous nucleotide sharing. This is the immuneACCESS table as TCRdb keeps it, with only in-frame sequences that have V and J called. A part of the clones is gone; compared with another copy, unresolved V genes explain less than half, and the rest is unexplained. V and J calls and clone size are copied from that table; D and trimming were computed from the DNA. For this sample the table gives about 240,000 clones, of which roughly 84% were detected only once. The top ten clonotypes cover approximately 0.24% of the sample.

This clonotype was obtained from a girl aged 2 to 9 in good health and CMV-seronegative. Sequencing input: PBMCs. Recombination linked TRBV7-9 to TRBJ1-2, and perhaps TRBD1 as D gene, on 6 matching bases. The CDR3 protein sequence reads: CASSPQGTQRDSGYTF. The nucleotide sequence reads TGTGCCAGCAGCCCTCAGGGGACCCAACGGGATTCTGGCTACACCTTC.